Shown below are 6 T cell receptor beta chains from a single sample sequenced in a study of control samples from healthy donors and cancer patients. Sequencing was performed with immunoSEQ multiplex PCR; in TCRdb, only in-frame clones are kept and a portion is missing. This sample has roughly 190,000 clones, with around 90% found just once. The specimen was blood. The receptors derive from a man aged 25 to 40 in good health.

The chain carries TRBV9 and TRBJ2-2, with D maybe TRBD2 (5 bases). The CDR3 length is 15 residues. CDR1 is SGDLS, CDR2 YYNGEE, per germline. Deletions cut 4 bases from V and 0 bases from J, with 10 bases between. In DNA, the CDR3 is TGTGCCAGCAGCTCACGGACTGCGAACACCGGGGAGCTGTTTTTT. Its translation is CASSSRTANTGELFF.

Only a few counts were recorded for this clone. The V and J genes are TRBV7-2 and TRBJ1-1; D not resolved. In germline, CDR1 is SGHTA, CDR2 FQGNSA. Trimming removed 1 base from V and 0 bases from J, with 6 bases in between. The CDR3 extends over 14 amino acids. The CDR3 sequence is CASSLGTMNTEAFF. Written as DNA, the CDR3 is TGTGCCAGCAGCTTAGGGACCATGAACACTGAAGCTTTCTTT. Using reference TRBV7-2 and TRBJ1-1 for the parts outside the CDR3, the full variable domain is GAGVSQSPSNKVTEKGKDVELRCDPISGHTALYWYRQSLGQGLEFLIYFQGNSAPDKSGLPSDRFSAERTGGSVSTLTIQRTQQEDSAVYLCASSLGTMNTEAFFGQGTRLTVV.

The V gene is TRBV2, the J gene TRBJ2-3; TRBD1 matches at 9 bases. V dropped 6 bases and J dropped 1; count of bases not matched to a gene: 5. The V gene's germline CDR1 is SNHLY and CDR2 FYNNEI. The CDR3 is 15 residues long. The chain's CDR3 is CASRRGQGGTDTQYF. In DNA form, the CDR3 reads TGTGCCAGCAGGCGGGGACAGGGAGGCACAGATACGCAGTATTTT.

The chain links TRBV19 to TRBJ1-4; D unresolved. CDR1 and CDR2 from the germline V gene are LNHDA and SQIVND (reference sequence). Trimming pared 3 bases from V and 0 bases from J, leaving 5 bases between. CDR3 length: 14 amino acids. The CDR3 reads CASSITTTNEKLFF. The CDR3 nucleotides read TGTGCCAGTAGTATCACAACAACTAATGAAAAACTGTTTTTT.

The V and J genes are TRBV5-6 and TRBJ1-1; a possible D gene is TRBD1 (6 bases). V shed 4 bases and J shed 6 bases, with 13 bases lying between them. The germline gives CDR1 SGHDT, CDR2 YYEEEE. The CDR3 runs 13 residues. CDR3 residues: CASSRGYVAEAFF. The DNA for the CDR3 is TGTGCCAGCAGCAGGGGGTACGTGGCTGAAGCTTTCTTT.

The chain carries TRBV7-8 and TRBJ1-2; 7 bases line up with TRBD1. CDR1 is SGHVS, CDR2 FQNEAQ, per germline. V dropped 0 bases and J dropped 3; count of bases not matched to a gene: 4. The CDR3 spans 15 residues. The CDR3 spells CASSLADRAHYGYTF. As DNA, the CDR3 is TGTGCCAGCAGCTTAGCCGACAGGGCCCACTATGGCTACACCTTC.